This entry concerns a single TCR beta chain. Its antigen is unknown. The sample belongs to a study of cytomegalovirus exposure and HLA in healthy donors. Study conclusions and caveats: Using the classifier, cytomegalovirus status was reportedly diagnosed with high specificity and sensitivity. Rare TCR sequences predominated, though certain public TCRs were found in many donors. The study flagged about 160 TCR beta chains as cytomegalovirus-associated.

V shed 5 bases and J 3 bases; nucleotides not matched to a gene: 6. CDR1 is LNHNV, CDR2 YYDKDF, per germline (reference sequence). The CDR3 runs to 15 residues. The method was immunoSEQ multiplex PCR; TCRdb's version includes in-frame clones alone and lacks a portion of them. The sample has 250,000 to 350,000 clones, nearly 90% seen once. The donors were part of the roughly 110-subject validation cohort, which stood apart from the approximately 670-subject first cohort. What was sequenced was PBMCs. This chain links TRBV15 with TRBJ1-5; 8 bases line up with TRBD1. The sequence was obtained from a man aged 25 to 40 in good health and CMV-seronegative. The CDR3 DNA is TGTGCCACCAGCGGCCGGACAGGGACCAATCAGCCCCAGCATTTT. It translates to CATSGRTGTNQPQHF.